This T cell receptor beta chain was sequenced for a study of shared clonotypes between healthy human individuals. Study-wide background: The people who gave samples were a couple of women and three men aged 18 to 49.

As regards this clone: Other DNA sequences in this specimen translate into the identical CDR3.

V lost 0 bases, J lost 6 bases, and 10 bases lay in between. Germline values: CDR1 SGDLS, CDR2 YYNGEE. This CDR3 is 14 amino acids long. The naive CD8 population came from CD45RO-negative cells selected for CCR7, without terminally differentiated effector memory CD45RA+ cells. An even split of each subset's genomic DNA across several immunoSEQ plates was performed. For sorted subsets, about 200 ng DNA per replicate equaled 33,000 or so T cell genomes. In the authors' methods: As immunoSEQ supplied junction-only sequences (without quality scores), filtering differed. Profiled with immunoSEQ multiplex PCR; TCRdb holds only in-frame clones, not every one. That table supplies the V and J calls and clone size; D and trimming were determined from the DNA. The data hold about 2.1 million clones, with more than 85% observed a single time.

The sequence came from a young man in good health. Some clones in this sample may be carry-over from other donors' samples. Sequences were obtained from naive CD8+ T cells from PBMCs. The chain links TRBV9 to TRBJ2-1; D is ambiguous. The CDR3 DNA reads as TGTGCCAGCAGCGTAGAAGTGGGTGGCAATGAGCAGTTCTTC. Amino acid sequence: CASSVEVGGNEQFF.